This is a list of T cell receptor beta chains from one sample in a study of spatial heterogeneity in lung cancer. TCRdb reprocessed the 5' RACE reads with MiXCR, giving one entry per CDR3 protein. This table has approximately 7,100 distinct CDR3 sequences, approximately 12% appearing once. The sequenced sample was lung tumor tissue, obtained at surgery. These TCRs come from a male donor with early-stage non-small cell lung cancer. Each CDR3 is given with its conserved first and last residue. Fields, in order: V gene, J gene, clone size, D gene, CDR3 DNA, CDR3 protein. The D gene is left open where the match is weak. Some rows have no size entry. The others give once, few or many, or a class for an expanded clone.

TRBV3-1	TRBJ2-2	-	-	TGTGCCAGCAGCCAAGAAAGACTGACCAGGCGCACCGGGGAGCTGTTTTTT	CASSQERLTRRTGELFF
TRBV7-2	TRBJ1-2	medium-sized	TRBD1	TGTGCCAGCAGCCCAAAGACAGGGGGCGACTATGGCTACACCTTC	CASSPKTGGDYGYTF
TRBV20-1	TRBJ1-4	many	-	TGCAGTGCTAGCCCCCCCGGACGGTATACAACTAATGAAAAACTGTTTTTT	CSASPPGRYTTNEKLFF
TRBV5-4	TRBJ2-3	few	TRBD2	TGTGCCACCGGGACTAGCGGCACAGATACGCAGTATTTT	CATGTSGTDTQYF
TRBV5-1	TRBJ2-1	medium-sized	TRBD2	TGCGCCAGCAGCATAGGACTAGCGAGCTACAATGAGCAGTTCTTC	CASSIGLASYNEQFF
TRBV27	TRBJ2-3	-	-	TGTGCCAGCAGTTTATTAGCGGCTAGCACAGATACGCAGTATTTT	CASSLLAASTDTQYF
TRBV3-1	TRBJ2-7	medium-sized	-	TGTGCCAGCAGCCTTCAACAGGGTGCCTACGAGCAGTACTTC	CASSLQQGAYEQYF
TRBV20-1	TRBJ1-2	many	TRBD1	TGCAGTGCTAGCATGGGGACAGGGTCGCATACCTTC	CSASMGTGSHTF
TRBV20-1	TRBJ2-3	many	-	TGCAGTGCTAGCGGGGACGGGGAGACAGATACGCAGTATTTT	CSASGDGETDTQYF
TRBV20-1	TRBJ1-1	many	-	TGCAGTGCTAGCGGGGCTGGCGCTGAAGCTTTCTTT	CSASGAGAEAFF
TRBV6-2/TRBV6-3	TRBJ1-5	many	-	TGTGCCAGCAGTTACGGCAGCAATCAGCCCCAGCATTTT	CASSYGSNQPQHF
TRBV19	TRBJ2-1	many	TRBD2	TGTGCCAGTAGTCAGGCGGCGGGAGGGGAGCAGTTCTTC	CASSQAAGGEQFF
TRBV28	TRBJ2-1	few	-	TGTGCCAGCACCTTCGGTCCCTCTACGTTCTTC	CASTFGPSTFF
TRBV12-3/TRBV12-4	TRBJ2-4	medium-sized	-	TGTGCCAGCACCTTGGGGGCGGGAGTGAACATTCAGTACTTC	CASTLGAGVNIQYF
TRBV18	TRBJ2-5	many	-	TGTGCCAGCTCACTCGCCGGGACGCGAGAGACCCAGTACTTC	CASSLAGTRETQYF